The clone carrying this TCR beta chain has just a few counts. Its antigen is currently unknown. CDR3 size: 16 residues. The trim removed 5 bases at V and 4 bases at J, leaving 9 bases unmatched. Germline assignment: CDR1 SGHVS and CDR2 FQNEAQ. The data originate from a study of OX40 agonist ivuxolimab in advanced cancers. As for the study in general: Ivuxolimab, which is an agonistic anti-OX40 (CD134) antibody, was administered to the patients. Study-wide findings and caveats: By week 6 at 0.1 to 3.0 mg/kg, blood CD4+ and CD8+ T cells had expanded clonally.

Sequencing was performed with immunoSEQ multiplex PCR; in TCRdb, only in-frame clones are kept and a portion is missing. There are almost 80,000 clones in the sample; roughly four fifths occur only once, and just under 25% lies in the top ten. Sequenced here: CD4+ or CD8+ T cells sorted from blood, sampled in a trial of the OX40 agonist ivuxolimab. The TCR comes from an adult with an advanced solid tumor such as melanoma, head and neck, liver or kidney cancer. J is TRBJ1-5 and V is TRBV7-8, with 9 bases identical to TRBD1. This CDR3 is CASSPGGGTGNQPQHF. The CDR3 nucleotides read TGTGCCAGCAGCCCGGGTGGGGGGACAGGGAATCAGCCCCAGCATTTT.